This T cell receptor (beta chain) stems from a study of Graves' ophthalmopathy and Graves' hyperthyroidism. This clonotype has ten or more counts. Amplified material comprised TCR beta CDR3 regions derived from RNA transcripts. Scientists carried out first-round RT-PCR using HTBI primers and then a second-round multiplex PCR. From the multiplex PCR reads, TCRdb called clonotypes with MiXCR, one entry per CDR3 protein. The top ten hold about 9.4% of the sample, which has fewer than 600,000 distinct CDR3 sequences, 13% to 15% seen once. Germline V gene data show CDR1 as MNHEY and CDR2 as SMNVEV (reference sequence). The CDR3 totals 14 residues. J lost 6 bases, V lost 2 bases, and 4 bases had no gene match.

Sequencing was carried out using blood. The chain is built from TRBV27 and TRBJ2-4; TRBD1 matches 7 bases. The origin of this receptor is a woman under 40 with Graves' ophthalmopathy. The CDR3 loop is CASSLRGQINIQYF. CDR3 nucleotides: TGTGCCAGCAGTTTAAGGGGACAGATAAACATTCAGTACTTC.